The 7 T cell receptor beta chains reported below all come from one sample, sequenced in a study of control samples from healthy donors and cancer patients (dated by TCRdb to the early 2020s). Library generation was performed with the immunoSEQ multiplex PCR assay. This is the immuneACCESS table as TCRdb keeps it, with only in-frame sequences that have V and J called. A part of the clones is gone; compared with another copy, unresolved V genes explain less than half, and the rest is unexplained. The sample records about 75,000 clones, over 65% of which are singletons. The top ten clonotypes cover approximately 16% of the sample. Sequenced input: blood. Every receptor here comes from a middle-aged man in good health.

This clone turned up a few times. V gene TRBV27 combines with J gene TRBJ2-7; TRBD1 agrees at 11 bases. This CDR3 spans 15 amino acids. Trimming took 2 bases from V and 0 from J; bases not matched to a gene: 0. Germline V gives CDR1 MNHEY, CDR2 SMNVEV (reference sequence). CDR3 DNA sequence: TGTGCCAGCAGTTTAGGGACAGGGGGCTCCTACGAGCAGTACTTC. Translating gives CASSLGTGGSYEQYF.

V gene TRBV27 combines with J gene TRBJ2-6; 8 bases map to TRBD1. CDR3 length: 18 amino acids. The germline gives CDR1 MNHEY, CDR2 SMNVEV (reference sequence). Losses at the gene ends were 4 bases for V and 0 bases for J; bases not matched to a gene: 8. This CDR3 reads CASSSTGGPISGANVLTF. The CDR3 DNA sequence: TGTGCCAGCAGTTCAACAGGGGGTCCTATCTCTGGGGCCAACGTCCTGACTTTC.

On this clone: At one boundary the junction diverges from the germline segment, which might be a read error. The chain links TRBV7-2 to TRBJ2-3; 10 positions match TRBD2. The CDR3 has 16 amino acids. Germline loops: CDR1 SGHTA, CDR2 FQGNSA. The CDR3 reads CASRLRPGLATHTQYF. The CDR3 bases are TGTGCCAGCCGCTTGAGACCGGGACTAGCGACTCATACGCAGTATTTT.

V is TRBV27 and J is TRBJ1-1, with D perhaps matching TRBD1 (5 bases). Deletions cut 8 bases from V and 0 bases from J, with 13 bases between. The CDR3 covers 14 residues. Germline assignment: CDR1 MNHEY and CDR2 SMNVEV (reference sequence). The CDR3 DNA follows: TGTGCCAGCGGGGGGTACGGCATGAACACTGAAGCTTTCTTT. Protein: CASGGYGMNTEAFF.

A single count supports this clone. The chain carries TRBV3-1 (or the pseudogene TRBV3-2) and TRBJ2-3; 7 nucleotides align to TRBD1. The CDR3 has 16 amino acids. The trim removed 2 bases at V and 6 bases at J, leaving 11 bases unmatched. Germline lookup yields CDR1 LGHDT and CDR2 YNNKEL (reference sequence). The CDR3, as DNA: TGTGCCAGCAGCCAATGGGAGACAGGGTTTGGGGATACGCAGTATTTT. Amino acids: CASSQWETGFGDTQYF.

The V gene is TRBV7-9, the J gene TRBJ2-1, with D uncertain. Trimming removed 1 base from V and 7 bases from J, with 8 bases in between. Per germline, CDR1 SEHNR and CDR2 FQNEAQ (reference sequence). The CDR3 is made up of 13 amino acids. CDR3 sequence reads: CASSLDWQNEQFF. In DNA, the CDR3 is TGTGCCAGCAGCTTAGATTGGCAGAATGAGCAGTTCTTC.

The CDR3: CAWSALISSGNTIYF. CDR3 DNA: TGTGCCTGGAGTGCCCTGATTTCCTCTGGAAACACCATATATTTT. This sequence joins TRBV30 and TRBJ1-3, with unresolved D. Between the trimmed V and J ends, which lost 1 base and 0 bases, there was a span of 10 bases. CDR1 is GTSNPN and CDR2 is SVGIG in the germline V gene (reference sequence). The CDR3 has 15 residues.